This T cell receptor (beta chain) was retrieved from a study of T cell responses to AZD1222 COVID-19 vaccine. The germline V gene has CDR1 MNHEY and CDR2 SVGAGI. The CDR3 totals 14 residues. Deletions cut 5 bases from V and 0 bases from J, with 5 bases between. Sequencing used immunoSEQ multiplex PCR; TCRdb keeps in-frame clones, though not all of them. The sample lists approximately 150,000 clones, about nine tenths occurring once. The sample consisted of peripheral blood, taken on day 0 of AZD1222 vaccination. This chain uses TRBV6-5 with TRBJ2-6; D not certain. This clonotype originated in an adult in good health. CDR3 DNA: TGTGCCAGCAGTCTCCCCTCTGGGGCCAACGTCCTGACTTTC. Translated: CASSLPSGANVLTF.